This T cell receptor (beta chain) comes out of a study of CD8+CD57+ T cells in acquired aplastic anemia. J lost 8 bases, V lost 11 bases, and 7 bases had no gene match. The germline V gene encodes CDR1 SEHNR and CDR2 FQNEAQ (reference sequence). The CDR3 loop spans 12 amino acids. Patients sequenced had flow cytometry evidence of CD8+CD57+ cell expansion. To note about this clonotype: Its specificity is not known.

Findings and caveats of the study: A set of some 28 CD8+ CDR3 sequences was shared between patients and controls, and these sequences appeared highly expressed in patients.

Genomic DNA was employed as the template in profiling TCR beta VDJ and CDR3. TCRdb reprocessed the reads via MiXCR and lists one record per CDR3 protein. The table records around 200,000 distinct CDR3 sequences, 65% of them present only once. This sequence originates from a human donor with aplastic anemia. Source material: sorted CD4+, CD8+, or CD8+CD57+ T cells (not recorded which) from PBMCs. The chain links TRBV7-9 to TRBJ2-2; TRBD1 matches 8 bases. DNA of the CDR3: TGTGCCTTTGGACAGGGCGTGGGGGAGCTGTTTTTT. This codes for CAFGQGVGELFF.